A selection of T cell receptor beta chains follows, all from one sample in a study of cytomegalovirus exposure and HLA in healthy donors. The method was immunoSEQ multiplex PCR; TCRdb's version includes in-frame clones alone and lacks a portion of them. The profile covers about 130,000 clones, with roughly three quarters appearing a single time and around 1% taken by the ten largest. Sequencing used PBMCs. These receptors were taken from a woman in her 30s in good health and CMV-seronegative. The CDR3 runs from the conserved cysteine through the conserved F or W. The D gene is left open where the match is weak. Size is omitted from some rows. Given values are once, few, many or a class for expanded clones.

-	13	TRBV11-2	-	TRBJ2-5	CASSLVRGETQYF	TGTGCCAGCAGCTTAGTAAGGGGAGAGACCCAGTACTTC
-	14	TRBV5-8	TRBD2	TRBJ2-7	CASSFTGEGNEQYF	TGTGCCAGCAGCTTCACGGGGGAGGGCAACGAGCAGTACTTC
-	16	TRBV28	TRBD1	TRBJ2-5	CASRNEPGQLRETQYF	TGTGCCAGCAGAAACGAACCGGGACAGCTAAGGGAGACCCAGTACTTC
-	16	TRBV19	-	TRBJ2-1	CASSIGGGMGRDEQFF	TGTGCCAGTAGTATAGGAGGGGGAATGGGAAGGGATGAGCAGTTCTTC
once	16	TRBV6-6	TRBD2	TRBJ2-3	CASRDGLAGYKDTQYF	TGTGCCAGCAGGGACGGACTAGCGGGGTATAAAGATACGCAGTATTTT
-	13	TRBV7-9	-	TRBJ1-1	CSSSMTVNTEAFF	TGTTCCAGCAGCATGACAGTTAACACTGAAGCTTTCTTT
-	15	TRBV21-1	-	TRBJ1-3	CASSKCLQGPNTIYF	TGTGCCAGCAGCAAATGCCTACAGGGGCCAAACACCATATATTTT
few	14	TRBV18	-	TRBJ2-1	CASSPPDRRNEQFF	TGTGCCAGCTCACCACCGGACAGACGCAATGAGCAGTTCTTC
-	15	TRBV11-3	TRBD2	TRBJ2-1	CASSLRGRAYNEQFF	TGTGCCAGCAGCTTACGCGGGAGGGCCTACAATGAGCAGTTCTTC
-	15	TRBV6-4	TRBD1	TRBJ2-1	CASSDSYRGRNEQFF	TGTGCCAGCAGTGACTCATACAGGGGTAGGAATGAGCAGTTCTTC
few	16	TRBV19	-	TRBJ2-1	CASSIDRNLAYNQQFF	TGTGCCAGTAGTATAGATCGGAACTTAGCCTATAATCAGCAGTTCTTC
-	12	TRBV29-1	-	TRBJ1-2	CSVANIRGGYTF	TGCAGCGTGGCGAATATCAGGGGAGGCTACACCTTC
-	15	TRBV7-9	-	TRBJ1-5	CASSFGDSGGQPQHF	TGTGCCAGCAGCTTTGGTGATAGCGGGGGTCAGCCCCAGCATTTT
-	14	TRBV7-6	-	TRBJ2-7	CASSFGGPGGEQYF	TGTGCCAGCAGCTTCGGCGGGCCCGGAGGGGAGCAGTACTTC
-	14	TRBV29-1	TRBD2	TRBJ2-2	CSVASGMRTGELFF	TGCAGCGTTGCGAGCGGGATGCGCACCGGGGAGCTGTTTTTT
-	15	TRBV30	TRBD1	TRBJ2-1	CAWSHQGVSYNEQFF	TGTGCCTGGAGTCATCAGGGGGTGTCCTACAATGAGCAGTTCTTC
-	16	TRBV29-1	TRBD2	TRBJ2-6	CSVGAAGASGANVLTF	TGCAGCGTAGGGGCGGCGGGAGCCTCTGGGGCCAACGTCCTGACTTTC
-	15	TRBV27	TRBD1	TRBJ1-3	CASSPQGAGGNTIYF	TGTGCCAGCAGTCCACAGGGGGCGGGGGGAAACACCATATATTTT
-	16	TRBV7-3	-	TRBJ2-1	CASSLLTGIRTDEQFF	TGTGCCAGCAGCTTACTAACCGGGATCCGGACTGATGAGCAGTTCTTC
few	16	TRBV5-1	-	TRBJ2-3	CASSPRLGGRADTQYF	TGCGCCAGCAGCCCACGACTAGGAGGGCGAGCAGATACGCAGTATTTT
-	15	TRBV7-2	TRBD1	TRBJ1-6	CASSYKTGTNSPLHF	TGTGCCAGCAGCTACAAGACAGGGACGAATTCACCCCTCCACTTT
-	17	TRBV27	TRBD2	TRBJ2-3	CASTPGTSGGATDTQYF	TGTGCCAGCACCCCTGGGACTAGCGGGGGGGCCACAGATACGCAGTATTTT
-	13	TRBV25-1	-	TRBJ2-1	CASILAGTNEQFF	TGTGCCAGCATTCTTGCGGGTACGAATGAGCAGTTCTTC
-	15	TRBV11-2	TRBD1	TRBJ1-3	CASSGDRYSGNTIYF	TGTGCCAGCAGCGGGGACAGGTACTCTGGAAACACCATATATTTT
-	15	TRBV5-1	TRBD1	TRBJ1-2	CASSLGQDRVGGYTF	TGCGCCAGCAGCTTGGGCCAGGACAGGGTAGGTGGCTACACCTTC
-	16	TRBV18	-	TRBJ1-5	CASSPPGHVGNQPQHF	TGTGCCAGCTCACCACCGGGGCACGTCGGGAATCAGCCCCAGCATTTT
-	15	TRBV5-8	-	TRBJ1-1	CASSSQGLMNTEAFF	TGTGCCAGCAGCTCACAGGGTCTCATGAACACTGAAGCTTTCTTT